What follows are 2 T cell receptor beta chains derived from one specimen sequenced in a study of cytomegalovirus exposure and HLA in healthy donors. Assay used: immunoSEQ multiplex PCR; TCRdb lists only in-frame clones, some missing. The table includes around 170,000 clones, 88% detected once. The specimen sequenced was PBMCs. The receptors were sampled from a man aged 18 to 29 in good health and CMV-seronegative.

This chain uses TRBV19 with TRBJ1-2, with D possibly matching TRBD1 (5 bases). In germline, CDR1 is LNHDA, CDR2 SQIVND (reference sequence). Trimming stripped 3 bases from V and 6 bases from J, with 14 bases between. The CDR3 covers 14 residues. The CDR3 sequence: CASSIRSGGNGYTF. Here the CDR3 DNA reads TGTGCCAGTAGTATCCGCTCGGGGGGAAATGGCTACACCTTC.

The rearrangement joins TRBV5-4 to TRBJ2-5; the match to TRBD2 covers 7 bases. V lost 2 bases to trimming and J lost 4 bases; unmatched junction nucleotides: 8. The CDR3 totals 15 residues. Germline V gene data show CDR1 as SGHNT and CDR2 as YYREEE (reference sequence). DNA for the CDR3: TGTGCCAGCAGCTTTCGTATAGGGGAGGGAGAGACCCAGTACTTC. Translating it yields CASSFRIGEGETQYF.